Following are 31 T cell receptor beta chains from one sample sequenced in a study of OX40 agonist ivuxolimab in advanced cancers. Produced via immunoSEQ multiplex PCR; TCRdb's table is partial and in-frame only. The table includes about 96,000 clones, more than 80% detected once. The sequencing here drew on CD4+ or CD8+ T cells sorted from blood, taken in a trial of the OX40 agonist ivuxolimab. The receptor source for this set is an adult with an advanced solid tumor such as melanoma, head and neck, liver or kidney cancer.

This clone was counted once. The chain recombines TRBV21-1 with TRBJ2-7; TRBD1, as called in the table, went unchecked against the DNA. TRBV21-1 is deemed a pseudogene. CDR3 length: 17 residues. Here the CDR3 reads CASSKGRRDRRIYEQYF. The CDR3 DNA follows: TGTGCCAGCAGCAAAGGGAGGAGGGACAGGCGGATCTACGAGCAGTACTTC.

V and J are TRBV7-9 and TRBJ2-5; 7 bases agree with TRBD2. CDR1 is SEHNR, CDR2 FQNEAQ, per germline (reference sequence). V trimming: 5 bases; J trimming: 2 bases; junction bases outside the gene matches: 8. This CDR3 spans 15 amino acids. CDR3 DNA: TGTGCCAGCAGCCCTCCTAGGGGAGGGCAAGAGACCCAGTACTTC. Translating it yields CASSPPRGGQETQYF.

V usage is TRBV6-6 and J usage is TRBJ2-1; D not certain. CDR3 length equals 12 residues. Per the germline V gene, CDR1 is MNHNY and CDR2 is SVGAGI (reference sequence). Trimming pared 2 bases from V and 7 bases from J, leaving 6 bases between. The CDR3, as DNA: TGTGCCAGCAGTTACATCCGGAATGAGCAGTTCTTC. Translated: CASSYIRNEQFF.

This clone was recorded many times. This CDR3 is CASSSGQLERGQPQHF. The CDR3 DNA reads TGTGCCAGCAGTTCTGGACAGCTTGAACGGGGCCAGCCCCAGCATTTT. The chain recombines TRBV7-9 with TRBJ1-5; D may be TRBD1 (6 bases). The V gene lost 6 bases and the J gene lost 7 bases, with 22 bases spanning the gap. The length of the CDR3 is 16 residues. Germline loops: CDR1 SEHNR, CDR2 FQNEAQ (reference sequence).

CDR3 sequence (DNA): TGTGCCAGCAGCCAAGGTAGCGGCCTAGCGGGATCCTACAATGAGCAGTTCTTC. Its protein is CASSQGSGLAGSYNEQFF. This sequence joins TRBV14 and TRBJ2-1; 9 bases agree with TRBD2. This CDR3 contains 18 residues. The V and J ends lost 1 base and 1 base, in that order; junction bases with no gene match: 8. CDR1 and CDR2 (germline): SGHDN, FVKESK.

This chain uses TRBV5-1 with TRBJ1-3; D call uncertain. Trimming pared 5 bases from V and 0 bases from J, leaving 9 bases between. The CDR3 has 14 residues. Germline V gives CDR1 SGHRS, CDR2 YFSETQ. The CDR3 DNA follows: TGCGCCAGCAGAAAAGGTAACTCTGGAAACACCATATATTTT. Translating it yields CASRKGNSGNTIYF.

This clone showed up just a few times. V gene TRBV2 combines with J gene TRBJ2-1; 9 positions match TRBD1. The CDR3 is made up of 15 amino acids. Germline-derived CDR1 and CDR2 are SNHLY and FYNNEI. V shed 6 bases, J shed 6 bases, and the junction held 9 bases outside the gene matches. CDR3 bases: TGTGCCAGCAGATTACAGGGGGCGGGGTTCAATGAGCAGTTCTTC. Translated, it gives CASRLQGAGFNEQFF.

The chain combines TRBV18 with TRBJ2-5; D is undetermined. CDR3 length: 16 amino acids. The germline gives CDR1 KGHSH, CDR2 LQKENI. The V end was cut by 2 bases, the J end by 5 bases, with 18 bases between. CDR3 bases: TGTGCCAGCTCACCAGTTTCGGACCCAGTCGGGGAGACCCAGTACTTC. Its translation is CASSPVSDPVGETQYF.

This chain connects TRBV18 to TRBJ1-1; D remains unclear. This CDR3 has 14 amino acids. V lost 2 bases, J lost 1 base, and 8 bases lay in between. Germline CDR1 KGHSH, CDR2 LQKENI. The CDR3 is CASSPWRENTEAFF. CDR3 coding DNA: TGTGCCAGCTCACCATGGAGGGAGAACACTGAAGCTTTCTTT.

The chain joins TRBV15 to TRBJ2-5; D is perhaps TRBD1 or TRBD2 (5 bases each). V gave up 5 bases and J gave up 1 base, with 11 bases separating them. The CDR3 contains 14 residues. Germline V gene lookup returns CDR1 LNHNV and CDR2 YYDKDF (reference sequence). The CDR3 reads CATSRDPSQETQYF. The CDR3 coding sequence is TGTGCCACCAGCCGGGACCCCTCCCAAGAGACCCAGTACTTC.

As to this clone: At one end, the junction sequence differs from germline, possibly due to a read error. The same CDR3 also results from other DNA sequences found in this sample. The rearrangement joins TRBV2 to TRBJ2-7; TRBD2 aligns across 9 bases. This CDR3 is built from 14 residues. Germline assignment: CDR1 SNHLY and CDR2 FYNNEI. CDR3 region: CASSDRGRANEQYF. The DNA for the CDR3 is TGTGCCAGCAGTGACCGCGGGAGGGCCAACGAGCAATACTTC.

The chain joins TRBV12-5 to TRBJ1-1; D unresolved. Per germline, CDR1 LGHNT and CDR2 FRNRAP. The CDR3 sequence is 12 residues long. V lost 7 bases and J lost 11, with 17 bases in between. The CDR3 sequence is CASAPADSGAFF. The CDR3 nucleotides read TGTGCTAGTGCCCCCGCGGATAGTGGGGCTTTCTTT. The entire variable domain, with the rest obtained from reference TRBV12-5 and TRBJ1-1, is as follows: DARVTQTPRHKVTEMGQEVTMRCQPILGHNTVFWYRQTMMQGLELLAYFRNRAPLDDSGMPKDRFSAEMPDATLATLKIQPSEPRDSAVYFCASAPADSGAFFGQGTRLTVV.

Here the CDR3 reads CASSTRGLAGSEQYF. CDR3 in DNA: TGTGCCAGTAGTACCCGCGGACTAGCGGGGTCCGAGCAGTACTTC. The chain couples TRBV19 to TRBJ2-7, with TRBD2 matching 12 bases. The CDR3 is 15 amino acids. Germline loops: CDR1 LNHDA, CDR2 SQIVND (reference sequence). The junction had 7 bases not matched to a gene; V was cut back by 4 bases and J by 6 bases.

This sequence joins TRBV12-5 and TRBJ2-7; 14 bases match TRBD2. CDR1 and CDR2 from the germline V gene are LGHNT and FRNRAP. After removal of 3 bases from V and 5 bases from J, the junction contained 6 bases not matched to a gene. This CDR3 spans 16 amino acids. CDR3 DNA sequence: TGTGCTAGTGGTTTACCGGGACTAGCGGGAGAGGACGAGCAGTACTTC. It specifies CASGLPGLAGEDEQYF. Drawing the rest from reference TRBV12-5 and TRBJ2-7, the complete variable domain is DARVTQTPRHKVTEMGQEVTMRCQPILGHNTVFWYRQTMMQGLELLAYFRNRAPLDDSGMPKDRFSAEMPDATLATLKIQPSEPRDSAVYFCASGLPGLAGEDEQYFGPGTRLTVT.

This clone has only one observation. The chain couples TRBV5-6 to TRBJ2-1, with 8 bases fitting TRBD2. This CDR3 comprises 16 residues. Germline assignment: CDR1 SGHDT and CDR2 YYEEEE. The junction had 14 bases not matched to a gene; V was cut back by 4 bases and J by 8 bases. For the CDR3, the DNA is TGTGCCAGCAGCCCGTTTTTGGCGGGAGGAGGGGATGAGCAGTTCTTC. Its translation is CASSPFLAGGGDEQFF.

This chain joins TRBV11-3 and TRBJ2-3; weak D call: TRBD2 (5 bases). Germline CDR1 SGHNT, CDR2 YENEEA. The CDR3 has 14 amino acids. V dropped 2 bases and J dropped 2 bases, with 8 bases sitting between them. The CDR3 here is CASSLRGNTDTQYF. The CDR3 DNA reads TGTGCCAGCAGCTTAAGAGGGAACACAGATACGCAGTATTTT.

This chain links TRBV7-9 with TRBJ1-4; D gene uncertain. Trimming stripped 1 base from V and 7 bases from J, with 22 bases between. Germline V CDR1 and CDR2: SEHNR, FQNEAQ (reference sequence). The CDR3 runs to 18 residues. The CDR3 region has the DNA TGTGCCAGCAGCTTAGTCAAATTGAGTGGCGTTCGAGGTGAAAAACTGTTTTTT. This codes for CASSLVKLSGVRGEKLFF.

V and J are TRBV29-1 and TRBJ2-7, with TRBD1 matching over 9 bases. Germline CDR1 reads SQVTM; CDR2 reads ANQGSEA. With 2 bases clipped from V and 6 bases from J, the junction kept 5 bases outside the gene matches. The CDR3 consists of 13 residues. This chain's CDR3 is CSVEWDREREQYF. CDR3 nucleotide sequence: TGCAGCGTTGAATGGGACAGGGAGCGCGAGCAGTACTTC.

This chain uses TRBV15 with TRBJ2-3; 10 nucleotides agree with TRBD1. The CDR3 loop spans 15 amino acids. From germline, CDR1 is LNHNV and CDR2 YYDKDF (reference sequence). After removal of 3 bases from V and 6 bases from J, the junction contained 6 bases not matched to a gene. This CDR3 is CATSSRDRGGDTQYF. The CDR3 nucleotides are TGTGCCACCAGCAGCCGGGACAGGGGTGGGGATACGCAGTATTTT.

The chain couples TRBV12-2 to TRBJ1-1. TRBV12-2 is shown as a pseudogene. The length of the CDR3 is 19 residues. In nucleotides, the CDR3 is TGTGCAAGTCGCTTAAAGAATGGAAGGTTCTCATTAAAGGGAACTGAAGCTTTCTTT. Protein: CASRLKNGRFSLKGTEAFF.

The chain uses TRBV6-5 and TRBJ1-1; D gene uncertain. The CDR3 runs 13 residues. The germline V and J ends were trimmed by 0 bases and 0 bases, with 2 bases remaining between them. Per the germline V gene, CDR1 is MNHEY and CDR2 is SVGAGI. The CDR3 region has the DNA TGTGCCAGCAGTTACTCGATGAACACTGAAGCTTTCTTT. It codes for CASSYSMNTEAFF.

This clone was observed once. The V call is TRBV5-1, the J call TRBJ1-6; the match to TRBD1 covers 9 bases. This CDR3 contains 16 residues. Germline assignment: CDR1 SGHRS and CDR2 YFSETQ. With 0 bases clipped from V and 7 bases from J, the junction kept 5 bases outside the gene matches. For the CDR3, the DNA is TGCGCCAGCAGCTTGGCATGGGACAGGGACAATTCACCCCTCCACTTT. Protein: CASSLAWDRDNSPLHF.

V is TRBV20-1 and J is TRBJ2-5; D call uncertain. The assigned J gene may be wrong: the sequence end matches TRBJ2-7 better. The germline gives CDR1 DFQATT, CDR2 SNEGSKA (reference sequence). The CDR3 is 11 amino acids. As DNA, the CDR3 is TGCAGTGCTAGCCCTTCCTACGAGCAGTACTTC. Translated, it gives CSASPSYEQYF.

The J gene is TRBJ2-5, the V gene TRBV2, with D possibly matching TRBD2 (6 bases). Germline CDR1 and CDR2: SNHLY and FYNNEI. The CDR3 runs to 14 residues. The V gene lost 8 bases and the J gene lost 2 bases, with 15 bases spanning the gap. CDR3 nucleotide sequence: TGTGCCAGCGGAGAGCGGGCCCTTCAAGAGACCCAGTACTTC. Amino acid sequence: CASGERALQETQYF.

This chain's CDR3 is CASSFRRDSYEQYF. For the CDR3, the DNA is TGTGCCAGCAGCTTTCGACGTGACTCCTACGAGCAGTACTTC. The chain links TRBV5-6 to TRBJ2-7; D unclear. The germline V gene encodes CDR1 SGHDT and CDR2 YYEEEE. Trimming cost V 2 bases and J 0 bases, with 9 bases left between them. There are 14 residues in the CDR3.

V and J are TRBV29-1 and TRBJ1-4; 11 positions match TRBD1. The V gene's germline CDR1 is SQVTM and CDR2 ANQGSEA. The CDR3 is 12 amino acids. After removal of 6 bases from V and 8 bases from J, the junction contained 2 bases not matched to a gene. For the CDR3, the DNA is TGCAGCGTCGGACAGGGGGCAGAAAAACTGTTTTTT. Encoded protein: CSVGQGAEKLFF.

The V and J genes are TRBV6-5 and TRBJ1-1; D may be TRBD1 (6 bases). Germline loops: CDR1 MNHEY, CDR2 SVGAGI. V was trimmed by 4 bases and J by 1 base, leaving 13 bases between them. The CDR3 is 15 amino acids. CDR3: CASSLTGLGNTEAFF. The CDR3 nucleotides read TGTGCCAGCAGTTTAACAGGGTTAGGGAACACTGAAGCTTTCTTT.

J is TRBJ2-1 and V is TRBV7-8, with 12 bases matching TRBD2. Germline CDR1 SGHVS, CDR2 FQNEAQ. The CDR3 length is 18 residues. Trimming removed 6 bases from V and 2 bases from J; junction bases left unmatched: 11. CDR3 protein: CASRPTGLAGFAYNEQFF. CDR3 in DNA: TGTGCCAGCAGACCGACAGGACTAGCGGGGTTTGCCTACAATGAGCAGTTCTTC.

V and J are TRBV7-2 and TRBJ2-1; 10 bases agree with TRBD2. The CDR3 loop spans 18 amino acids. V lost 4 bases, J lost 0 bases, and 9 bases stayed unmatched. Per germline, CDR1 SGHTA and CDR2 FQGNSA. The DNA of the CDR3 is TGTGCCAGCAGCTGGCCAAGGACTAGCGGCAGCTCCTACAATGAGCAGTTCTTC. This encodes CASSWPRTSGSSYNEQFF.

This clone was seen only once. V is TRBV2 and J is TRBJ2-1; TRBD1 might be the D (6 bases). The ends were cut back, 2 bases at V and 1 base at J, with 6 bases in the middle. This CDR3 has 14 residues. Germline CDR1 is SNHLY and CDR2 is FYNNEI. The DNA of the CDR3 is TGTGCCAGCAGTGAACAGGGGTCCTACAATGAGCAGTTCTTC. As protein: CASSEQGSYNEQFF.

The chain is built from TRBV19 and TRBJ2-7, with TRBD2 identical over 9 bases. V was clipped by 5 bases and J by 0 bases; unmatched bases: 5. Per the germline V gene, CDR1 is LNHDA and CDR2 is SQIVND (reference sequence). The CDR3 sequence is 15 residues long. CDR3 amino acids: CASSPASGASYEQYF. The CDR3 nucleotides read TGTGCCAGTAGTCCTGCTAGCGGGGCCTCCTACGAGCAGTACTTC.